This T cell receptor (beta chain) stems from a study of beta chain features in type 1 diabetes. As for the study in general: All samples yielded around 99 million examined sorted cells. Study conclusions and caveats: The study found that naive, central memory and Treg TCRB repertoires appeared more similar in patients than in healthy donors. Shorter TCRB CDR3s, moderately but significantly so, marked every one of the four CD4+ subsets in Type 1 diabetes patients. Junctions at VDJ sites from type 1 diabetes patients had fewer insertions and more deletions.

Trimming took off 3 bases at V and 3 bases at J, with 8 bases between the two ends. Germline CDR1 reads MDHEN; CDR2 reads SYDVKM. This CDR3 is built from 14 residues. This clone has only a few counts. Its antigen remains unidentified. cDNA synthesis used the whole RNA isolate, giving expressed TCRB sequences. Sequencing used immunoSEQ multiplex PCR; TCRdb keeps in-frame clones, though not all of them. The sample has some 150,000 clones; 9% are singletons. In all sorted populations, purity surpassed 95%. The origin of this receptor is a woman aged 25 to 39 with type 1 diabetes. This sequence joins TRBV28 and TRBJ1-4, with no clear D. Specimen: central memory CD4+ T cells from blood. As DNA, the CDR3 is TGTGCCAGCAGTTTTACCCAGGCTAATGAAAAACTGTTTTTT. Protein: CASSFTQANEKLFF.